The entry below describes one T cell receptor (beta chain). Source study methods: Amplified reference gene primers provided the basis for estimating nucleated cell counts. Produced via immunoSEQ multiplex PCR; TCRdb's table is partial and in-frame only. That table furnishes V, J and clone size, whereas the DNA furnished D and trimming. Of 200,000 or so clones in the sample, more than 65% were seen once. The CDR3 totals 11 residues. V was pared by 3 bases and J by 7 bases, with 3 bases between. Everyone who took part was roughly 18 to 89 years old, and they came from about two dozen US areas. Participant reports of clinical history set cohort assignment. In Cohort 3, a recovered donor had either two negative PCRs, clearance, or symptom resolution. This record comes from a study of blood T cell repertoires in COVID-19.

Material: PBMCs or T cells enriched from blood (not recorded which). This receptor was obtained from a man aged 40-49 years who had recovered from COVID-19. V usage is TRBV12-3 or TRBV12-4 and J usage is TRBJ2-2; D is uncertain. CDR3 residues: CASSFGGELFF. CDR3 DNA: TGTGCCAGCAGTTTCGGCGGGGAGCTGTTTTTT.